This TCR beta chain was identified in a study of blood T cell repertoires in COVID-19. Looking at the study overall: The samples span acute and convalescent COVID-19 from the United States, Italy and Spain. In each case, the material was cDNA or gDNA derived from T cells, B-cell-depleted T cells, or PBMCs.

Measured with immunoSEQ multiplex PCR; TCRdb has only the in-frame clones, and not every one. Of 150,000 or so clones in the sample, about 90% were seen once. The specimen sequenced was PBMCs or T cells enriched from blood (not recorded which). This TCR was sampled from a human donor with acute COVID-19. The donor label of this sample is uncertain.

The CDR3 DNA reads as TGTGCCAGCAGCTTCGGAGATACGCAGTATTTT. This translates into CASSFGDTQYF. This chain links TRBV7-2 with TRBJ2-3; D remains unclear. Trimming cost V 3 bases and J 5 bases, with 3 bases left between them. CDR1 SGHTA and CDR2 FQGNSA come from the germline V gene. The CDR3 sequence is 11 residues long.